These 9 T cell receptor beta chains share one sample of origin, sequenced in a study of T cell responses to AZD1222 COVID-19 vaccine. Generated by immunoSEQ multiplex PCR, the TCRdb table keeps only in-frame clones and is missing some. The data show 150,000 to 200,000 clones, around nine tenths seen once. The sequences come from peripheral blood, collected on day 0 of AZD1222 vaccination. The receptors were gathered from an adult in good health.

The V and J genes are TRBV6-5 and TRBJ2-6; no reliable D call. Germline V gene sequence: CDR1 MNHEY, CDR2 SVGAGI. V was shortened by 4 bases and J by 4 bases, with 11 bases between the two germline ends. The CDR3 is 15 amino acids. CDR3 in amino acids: CASSFADVGANVLTF. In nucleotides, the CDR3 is TGTGCCAGCAGTTTTGCGGATGTCGGGGCCAACGTCCTGACTTTC.

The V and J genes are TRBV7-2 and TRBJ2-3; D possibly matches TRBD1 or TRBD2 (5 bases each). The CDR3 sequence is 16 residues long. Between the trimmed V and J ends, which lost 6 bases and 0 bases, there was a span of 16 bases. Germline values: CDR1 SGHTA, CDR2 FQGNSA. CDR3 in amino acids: CASRSAGTRSTDTQYF. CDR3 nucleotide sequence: TGTGCCAGCAGATCAGCAGGGACCCGAAGCACAGATACGCAGTATTTT.

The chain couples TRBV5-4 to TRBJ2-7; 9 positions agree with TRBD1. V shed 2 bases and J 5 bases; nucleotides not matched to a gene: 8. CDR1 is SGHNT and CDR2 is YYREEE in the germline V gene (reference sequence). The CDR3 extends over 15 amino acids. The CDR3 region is CASSFGVTGGNEQYV. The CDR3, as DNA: TGTGCCAGCAGCTTCGGGGTGACAGGGGGAAACGAGCAGTACGTC.

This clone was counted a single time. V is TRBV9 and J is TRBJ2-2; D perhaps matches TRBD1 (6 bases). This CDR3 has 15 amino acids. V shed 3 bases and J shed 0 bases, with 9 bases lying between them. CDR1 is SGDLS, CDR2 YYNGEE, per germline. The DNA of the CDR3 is TGTGCCAGCAGCGGGACAGCAACGAACACCGGGGAGCTGTTTTTT. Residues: CASSGTATNTGELFF.

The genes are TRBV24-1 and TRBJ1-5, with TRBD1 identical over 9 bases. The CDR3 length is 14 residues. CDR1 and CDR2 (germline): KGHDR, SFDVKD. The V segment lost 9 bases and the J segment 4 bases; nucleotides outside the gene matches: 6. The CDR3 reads CATGSGQGNQPQHF. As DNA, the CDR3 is TGTGCCACCGGATCCGGACAGGGGAATCAGCCCCAGCATTTT.

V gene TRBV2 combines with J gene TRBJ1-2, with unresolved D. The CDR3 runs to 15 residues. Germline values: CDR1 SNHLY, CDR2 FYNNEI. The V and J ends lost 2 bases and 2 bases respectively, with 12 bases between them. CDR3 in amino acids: CASSEFSGRNYGYTF. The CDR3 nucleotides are TGTGCCAGCAGTGAATTCTCTGGACGAAACTATGGCTACACCTTC. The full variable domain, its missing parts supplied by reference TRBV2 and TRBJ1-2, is EPEVTQTPSHQVTQMGQEVILRCVPISNHLYFYWYRQILGQKVEFLVSFYNNEISEKSEIFDDQFSVERPDGSNFTLKIRSTKLEDSAMYFCASSEFSGRNYGYTFGSGTRLTVV.

DNA for the CDR3: TGTGCCAGCAGCAGAGGGGGATCCTACAATGAGCAGTTCTTC. This codes for CASSRGGSYNEQFF. The chain has TRBV5-4 and TRBJ2-1; a possible D gene is TRBD1 (6 bases). V was pared by 4 bases and J by 1 base, with 9 bases between. The germline V gene has CDR1 SGHNT and CDR2 YYREEE (reference sequence). This CDR3 is 14 amino acids long.

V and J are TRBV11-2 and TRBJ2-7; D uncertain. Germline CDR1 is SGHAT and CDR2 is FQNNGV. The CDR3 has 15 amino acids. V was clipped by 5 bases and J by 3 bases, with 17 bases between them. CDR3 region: CASSVMASSLYEQYF. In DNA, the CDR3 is TGTGCCAGCAGCGTTATGGCTAGTTCCCTCTACGAGCAGTACTTC. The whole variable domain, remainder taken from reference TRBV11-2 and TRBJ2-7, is EAGVAQSPRYKIIEKRQSVAFWCNPISGHATLYWYQQILGQGPKLLIQFQNNGVVDDSQLPKDRFSAERLKGVDSTLKIQPAKLEDSAVYLCASSVMASSLYEQYFGPGTRLTVT.

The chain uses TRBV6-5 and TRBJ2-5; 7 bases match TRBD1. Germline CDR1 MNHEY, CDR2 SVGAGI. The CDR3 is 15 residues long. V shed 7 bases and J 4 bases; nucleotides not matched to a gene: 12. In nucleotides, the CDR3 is TGTGCCAGCATTTTCCGGGACAGCCGGGGAGAGACCCAGTACTTC. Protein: CASIFRDSRGETQYF.